Below are 13 T cell receptor beta chains sequenced from a single sample in a study of blood T cell repertoires in COVID-19. TCRdb's copy holds only in-frame clones and misses some; the assay was immunoSEQ multiplex PCR. Among just under 50,000 clones, roughly 85% were seen once, and the ten largest hold more than 25%. The sequencing sample was made of peripheral blood. The receptors come from a man aged 70 or older with acute or convalescent COVID-19.

In its sample, this clone was seen a few times. This chain links TRBV28 with TRBJ1-1; D remains ambiguous. CDR1 and CDR2 from the germline V gene are MDHEN and SYDVKM. This CDR3 comprises 12 residues. V lost 2 bases to trimming and J lost 10 bases, with 11 bases between them. DNA of the CDR3: TGTGCCAGCAGTTTAGGCGCACTAGGAGCTTTCTTT. It specifies CASSLGALGAFF. Full variable domain (rest looked up from reference TRBV28 and TRBJ1-1): DVKVTQSSRYLVKRTGEKVFLECVQDMDHENMFWYRQDPGLGLRLIYFSYDVKMKEKGDIPEGYSVSREKKERFSLILESASTNQTSMYLCASSLGALGAFFGQGTRLTVV.

V is TRBV19 and J is TRBJ1-5; TRBD1 matches 7 bases. Germline V gene sequence: CDR1 LNHDA, CDR2 SQIVND (reference sequence). The CDR3 is 15 residues long. The J segment lost 3 bases and the V segment lost 5 bases, leaving 7 bases of the junction unmatched. Here the CDR3 reads CASSVDRDDNQPQHF. The DNA for the CDR3 is TGTGCCAGTAGTGTTGACAGGGATGACAATCAGCCCCAGCATTTT.

This clone came up a few times. The CDR3 protein is CASSLGQRRSEAFF. The CDR3 nucleotides are TGTGCCAGCAGCTTAGGGCAGCGGAGGTCTGAAGCTTTCTTT. The J gene is TRBJ1-1, the V gene TRBV11-1; D is unresolved. The CDR3 contains 14 residues. Per germline, CDR1 SGHAT and CDR2 FQDESV (reference sequence). V shed 1 base and J shed 6 bases, with 12 bases lying between them.

The chain is built from TRBV6-5 and TRBJ2-1; D is ambiguous. Trimming pared 8 bases from V and 0 bases from J, leaving 11 bases between. The CDR3 spans 14 residues. Germline V gives CDR1 MNHEY, CDR2 SVGAGI. Written as DNA, the CDR3 is TGTGCCAGCGAGCGATCCAGCTCCTACAATGAGCAGTTCTTC. It encodes CASERSSSYNEQFF.

This sequence joins TRBV3-1 (or the pseudogene TRBV3-2) and TRBJ1-4, with TRBD1 matching 10 bases. Looked up from germline, CDR1 is LGHDT and CDR2 is YNNKEL (reference sequence). The CDR3 has 14 amino acids. V was clipped by 5 bases and J by 8 bases; unmatched bases: 5. The CDR3 here is CASSFGTGDEKLFF. CDR3 sequence (DNA): TGTGCCAGCAGCTTCGGGACAGGGGACGAAAAACTGTTTTTT.

This clone turned up a few times. CDR3 sequence: CASNSGTGDEQYF. CDR3 bases: TGTGCCAGCAACTCCGGGACAGGGGATGAGCAGTACTTC. V usage is TRBV9 and J usage is TRBJ2-7, with 10 bases that match TRBD1. Trimming removed 6 bases from V and 7 bases from J; junction bases left unmatched: 7. The CDR3 covers 13 residues. The germline V gene has CDR1 SGDLS and CDR2 YYNGEE.

J is TRBJ1-2 and V is TRBV7-2; TRBD1 aligns across 7 bases. The CDR3 has 12 amino acids. V dropped 5 bases and J dropped 7; count of bases not matched to a gene: 4. The germline V gene has CDR1 SGHTA and CDR2 FQGNSA. The CDR3 region is CASSIQGSGYTF. CDR3 in DNA: TGTGCCAGCAGCATACAGGGGTCTGGCTACACCTTC.

The chain couples TRBV30 to TRBJ2-4; D possibly corresponds to TRBD1 (6 bases). This CDR3 is built from 16 residues. Germline CDR1 is GTSNPN and CDR2 is SVGIG (reference sequence). Between the trimmed V and J ends, which lost 7 bases and 0 bases, there was a span of 19 bases. The CDR3 here is CAYNTGTLLAKNIQYF. CDR3 sequence (DNA): TGTGCCTACAACACCGGGACACTTTTAGCCAAAAACATTCAGTACTTC.

In this sample, this clone turned up once. The V call is TRBV2, the J call TRBJ2-7, with D uncertain. V lost 7 bases and J 5 bases, leaving 9 bases between the germline ends. Germline V gives CDR1 SNHLY, CDR2 FYNNEI. The CDR3 has 11 amino acids. CDR3 loop: CASNWLDEQYF. DNA for the CDR3: TGTGCCAGCAACTGGTTGGACGAGCAGTACTTC.

The CDR3, as DNA: TGTGCCAGCAGTTACTCGGGAGGGCGGGAGACCCAGTACTTC. It is translated as CASSYSGGRETQYF. The rearrangement links TRBV27 to TRBJ2-5; 8 nucleotides line up with TRBD2. V lost 4 bases and J lost 5; bases outside the gene matches: 6. The CDR3 extends over 14 amino acids. Germline V gene sequence: CDR1 MNHEY, CDR2 SMNVEV (reference sequence).

This clone ranks as medium-sized (0.01 to 0.1%). This rearrangement joins TRBV5-1 to TRBJ2-7; D is perhaps TRBD1 (7 bases). CDR1 is SGHRS and CDR2 is YFSETQ in the germline V gene. The CDR3 has 15 residues. The V end lost 5 bases, the J end lost 4 bases, and 19 bases lay between the germline ends. CDR3: CASSGRQGGLYEQYF. CDR3 coding DNA: TGCGCCAGCAGTGGTAGGCAGGGGGGCTTGTACGAGCAGTACTTC.

The chain carries TRBV7-2 and TRBJ2-5, with 8 bases fitting TRBD1. Germline trimming cut 4 bases from V and 2 bases from J; bases unmatched to any gene: 3. CDR1 is SGHTA, CDR2 FQGNSA, per germline. The CDR3 consists of 14 residues. The CDR3 DNA follows: TGTGCCAGCAGCTATGACAGGGGACAAGAGACCCAGTACTTC. This translates into CASSYDRGQETQYF.

The chain recombines TRBV28 with TRBJ1-2, with D hard to call. V was clipped by 7 bases and J by 4 bases, with 13 bases between them. This CDR3 has 13 amino acids. Germline V lookup: CDR1 MDHEN, CDR2 SYDVKM. This CDR3 is CASIPPGIYGYTF. DNA of the CDR3: TGTGCCAGCATCCCCCCGGGGATCTATGGCTACACCTTC.